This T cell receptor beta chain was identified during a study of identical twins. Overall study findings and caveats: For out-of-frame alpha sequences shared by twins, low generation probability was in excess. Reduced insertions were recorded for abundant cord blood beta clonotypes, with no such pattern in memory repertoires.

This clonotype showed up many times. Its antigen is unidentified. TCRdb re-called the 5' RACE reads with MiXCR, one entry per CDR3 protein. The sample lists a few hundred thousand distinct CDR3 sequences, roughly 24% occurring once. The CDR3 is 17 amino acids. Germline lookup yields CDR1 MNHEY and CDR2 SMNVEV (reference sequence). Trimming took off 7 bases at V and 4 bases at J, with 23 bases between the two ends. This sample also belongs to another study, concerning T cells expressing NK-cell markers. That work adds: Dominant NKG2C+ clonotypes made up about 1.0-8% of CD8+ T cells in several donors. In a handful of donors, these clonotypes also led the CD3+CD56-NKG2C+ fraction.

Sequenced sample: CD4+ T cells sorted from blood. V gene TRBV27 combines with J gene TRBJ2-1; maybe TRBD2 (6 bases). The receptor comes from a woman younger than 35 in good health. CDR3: CASTGDLAMGDYNEQFF. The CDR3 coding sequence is TGTGCCAGCACGGGCGATCTAGCGATGGGGGATTACAATGAGCAGTTCTTC.